This T cell receptor beta chain was captured in a study of T cell repertoires in cytomegalovirus infection. This clonotype has at least ten counts. Each CDR3 protein gets one entry after TCRdb re-called the reads with MiXCR. The sample lists some 200,000 distinct CDR3 sequences; nearly 9.5% were seen once. Germline V CDR1 and CDR2: MNHEY, SMNVEV (reference sequence). V lost 6 bases, J lost 3 bases, and 9 bases lay in between. The CDR3 contains 12 residues. The chain has TRBV27 and TRBJ2-7; D is undetermined. The sequence derives from a human donor in good health (CMV status not recorded). Some clones in this sample may be carry-over from other donors' samples. The sample consisted of PBMCs. In nucleotides, the CDR3 is TGTGCCAGCAGCCAACGTAACTACGAGCAGTACTTC. Its translation is CASSQRNYEQYF.